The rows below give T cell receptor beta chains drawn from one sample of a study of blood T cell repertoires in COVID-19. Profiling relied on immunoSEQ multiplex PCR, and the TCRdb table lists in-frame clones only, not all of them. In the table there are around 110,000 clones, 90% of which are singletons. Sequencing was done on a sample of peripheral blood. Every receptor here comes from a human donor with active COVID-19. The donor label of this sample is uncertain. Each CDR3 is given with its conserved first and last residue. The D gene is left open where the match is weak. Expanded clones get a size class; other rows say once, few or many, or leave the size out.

CASSLITGAYEQYF,TGTGCCAGCAGTTTGATTACGGGGGCCTACGAGCAGTACTTC,NA,NA,TRBV27,TRBJ2-7
CASSESGTFQALTDTQYF,TGCGCCAGCAGTGAGTCGGGGACATTCCAAGCCCTCACAGATACGCAGTATTTT,NA,NA,TRBV10-1,TRBJ2-3
CASSQASGGSYEQYF,TGTGCCAGCAGCCAAGCCAGCGGGGGGTCCTACGAGCAGTACTTC,TRBD2,NA,TRBV6-4,TRBJ2-7
CASSWDSLYEQYF,TGTGCCAGCTCCTGGGACAGTCTTTATGAGCAGTACTTC,TRBD1,NA,TRBV18,TRBJ2-7
CASSLSGLAAYEQYF,TGTGCCAGCAGCTTAAGCGGACTAGCGGCCTACGAGCAGTACTTC,TRBD2,NA,TRBV13,TRBJ2-7
CASSPPPPTYEQYF,TGTGCCAGCAGTCCCCCACCCCCTACCTACGAGCAGTACTTC,NA,NA,TRBV28,TRBJ2-7
CASSMGTPEQFF,TGTGCCAGCAGTATGGGGACTCCTGAGCAGTTCTTC,NA,once,TRBV2,TRBJ2-1
CASSFRVSSETQYF,TGTGCCAGCAGCTTCAGGGTTTCCTCGGAGACCCAGTACTTC,NA,NA,TRBV5-4,TRBJ2-5
CASSLDSPYGYTF,TGCGCCAGCAGCTTGGACAGTCCCTATGGCTACACCTTC,NA,NA,TRBV5-1,TRBJ1-2
CASSQRTGPYGYTF,TGTGCCAGCAGCCAAAGGACAGGTCCCTATGGCTACACCTTC,TRBD1,NA,TRBV3-1/TRBV3-2,TRBJ1-2